Below, 28 T cell receptor beta chains from the same sample are listed, as sequenced in a study of control samples from healthy donors and cancer patients. Clones were read by immunoSEQ multiplex PCR, and TCRdb kept only the in-frame ones, dropping some. The sample shows 160,000 or so clones, over 95% of them seen only once. The sequenced material came from blood. Receptors were obtained from a woman aged 25 to 39 in good health.

V usage is TRBV6-6 and J usage is TRBJ1-3; D gene ambiguous. The CDR3 sequence is 15 residues long. Trimming stripped 2 bases from V and 4 bases from J, with 12 bases between. Germline V gives CDR1 MNHNY, CDR2 SVGAGI (reference sequence). CDR3 bases: TGTGCCAGCAGTTACCCGGACGGGAAGGGAAACACCATATATTTT. This encodes CASSYPDGKGNTIYF.

The V and J genes are TRBV28 and TRBJ1-4; D remains ambiguous. The germline CDR1 and CDR2 sequences are MDHEN and SYDVKM. The CDR3 is made up of 13 amino acids. V was pared by 2 bases and J by 8 bases, with 9 bases between. CDR3 sequence reads: CASSLAGREKLFF. The CDR3 region has the DNA TGTGCCAGCAGTTTAGCGGGTAGGGAAAAACTGTTTTTT.

The rearrangement links TRBV5-1 to TRBJ2-3, with D perhaps matching TRBD2 (5 bases). V was clipped by 4 bases and J by 4 bases, with 19 bases between them. Germline CDR1 reads SGHRS; CDR2 reads YFSETQ. CDR3 length: 16 amino acids. CDR3 DNA: TGCGCCAGCAGCAGGAGGTCACTGTCCCAGCCAGATACGCAGTATTTT. This encodes CASSRRSLSQPDTQYF.

This clone was observed a handful of times. V gene TRBV2 combines with J gene TRBJ1-1; no clear D. V was pared by 5 bases and J by 3 bases, with 10 bases between. The CDR3 totals 13 residues. Germline CDR1 SNHLY, CDR2 FYNNEI. CDR3 sequence reads: CASSSQDYTEAFF. CDR3 sequence (DNA): TGTGCCAGCAGTAGTCAGGACTACACTGAAGCTTTCTTT. The full variable domain, its missing parts supplied by reference TRBV2 and TRBJ1-1, is EPEVTQTPSHQVTQMGQEVILRCVPISNHLYFYWYRQILGQKVEFLVSFYNNEISEKSEIFDDQFSVERPDGSNFTLKIRSTKLEDSAMYFCASSSQDYTEAFFGQGTRLTVV.

The V and J genes are TRBV29-1 and TRBJ2-1; TRBD2 might be the D (6 bases). This CDR3 is built from 17 residues. Germline CDR1 is SQVTM and CDR2 is ANQGSEA. V was pared by 2 bases and J by 0 bases, with 17 bases between. The CDR3 region has the DNA TGCAGCGTTGAAAACGACGGACGGGGGAGCTCCTACAATGAGCAGTTCTTC. Its protein is CSVENDGRGSSYNEQFF.

This clone was recorded only once. The chain employs TRBV7-9 and TRBJ2-2; 11 bases are shared with TRBD2. The CDR3 is made up of 15 amino acids. The V segment lost 6 bases and the J segment 5 bases; nucleotides outside the gene matches: 5. Per germline, CDR1 SEHNR and CDR2 FQNEAQ (reference sequence). CDR3 sequence (DNA): TGTGCCAGCAGTACAGGGACTAGCGGTACCGGGGAGCTGTTTTTT. Translating it yields CASSTGTSGTGELFF.

This rearrangement joins TRBV18 to TRBJ2-5; the match to TRBD1 covers 8 bases. J gave up 1 base and V 2 bases, and 3 bases lay outside the gene matches. The CDR3 sequence is 15 residues long. Germline assignment: CDR1 KGHSH and CDR2 LQKENI. CDR3 loop: CASSPGTGPQETQYF. In DNA form, the CDR3 reads TGTGCCAGCTCACCAGGGACAGGCCCCCAAGAGACCCAGTACTTC.

This chain connects TRBV30 to TRBJ1-1, with D unclear. CDR3 size: 13 residues. V lost 4 bases to trimming and J lost 2 bases, with 11 bases between them. The germline V gene has CDR1 GTSNPN and CDR2 SVGIG (reference sequence). CDR3 amino acids: CAWTPDGNTEAFF. The CDR3 DNA reads as TGTGCCTGGACCCCGGACGGTAACACTGAAGCTTTCTTT.

V gene TRBV7-9 combines with J gene TRBJ1-1; TRBD1 aligns across 7 bases. This CDR3 contains 14 residues. The V segment lost 4 bases and the J segment 7 bases; nucleotides outside the gene matches: 9. Germline V gene data show CDR1 as SEHNR and CDR2 as FQNEAQ (reference sequence). This CDR3 is CASSSDRDVSEAFF. The CDR3 region has the DNA TGTGCCAGCAGCTCAGACAGGGATGTCAGTGAAGCTTTCTTT. The full variable domain, with the rest looked up from reference TRBV7-9 and TRBJ1-1, is DTGVSQNPRHKITKRGQNVTFRCDPISEHNRLYWYRQTLGQGPEFLTYFQNEAQLEKSRLLSDRFSAERPKGSFSTLEIQRTEQGDSAMYLCASSSDRDVSEAFFGQGTRLTVV.

This sequence joins TRBV10-3 and TRBJ1-1; TRBD1 matches at 8 bases. Germline CDR1 ENHRY, CDR2 SYGVKD. The CDR3 has 17 residues. The V segment lost 0 bases and the J segment 1 base; nucleotides outside the gene matches: 7. CDR3 amino acids: CAISESRQGASNTEAFF. CDR3 sequence (DNA): TGTGCCATCAGTGAGTCGAGGCAGGGGGCCTCGAACACTGAAGCTTTCTTT.

The V and J genes are TRBV4-1 and TRBJ2-5; tentatively, D is TRBD2 (5 bases). From germline, CDR1 is MGHRA and CDR2 YSYEKL. Trimming removed 0 bases at V and 5 bases at J, with 25 bases between. The CDR3 runs to 19 residues. The CDR3 sequence is CASSQDEERARAVQETQYF. The CDR3 DNA reads as TGCGCCAGCAGCCAAGACGAGGAGCGAGCGAGGGCGGTACAGGAGACCCAGTACTTC.

The CDR3 protein is CASSEFGPGGAANEKLFF. CDR3 nucleotides: TGTGCCAGCAGTGAATTTGGGCCAGGGGGCGCGGCTAATGAAAAACTGTTTTTT. The chain joins TRBV6-1 to TRBJ1-4; 8 nucleotides match TRBD1. V lost 2 bases to trimming and J lost 3 bases; unmatched junction nucleotides: 11. CDR1 MNHNS and CDR2 SASEGT come from the germline V gene. The CDR3 spans 18 residues.

The V call is TRBV28, the J call TRBJ2-6, with D unclear. The CDR3 loop spans 14 amino acids. Germline V gives CDR1 MDHEN, CDR2 SYDVKM. Trimming took off 5 bases at V and 5 bases at J, with 10 bases between the two ends. The CDR3 spells CASSEVWRANVLTF. The CDR3 nucleotides are TGTGCCAGCAGTGAAGTTTGGAGGGCCAACGTCCTGACTTTC. The full variable domain, in which reference TRBV28 and TRBJ2-6 provide the parts outside the CDR3, is DVKVTQSSRYLVKRTGEKVFLECVQDMDHENMFWYRQDPGLGLRLIYFSYDVKMKEKGDIPEGYSVSREKKERFSLILESASTNQTSMYLCASSEVWRANVLTFGAGSRLTVL.

This chain uses TRBV6-1 with TRBJ2-3; the match to TRBD1 covers 8 bases. CDR1 is MNHNS, CDR2 SASEGT, per germline. The CDR3 runs to 16 residues. The V segment lost 0 bases and the J segment 1 base; nucleotides outside the gene matches: 3. CDR3 residues: CASSEAPGQGTDTQYF. Here the CDR3 DNA reads TGTGCCAGCAGTGAAGCTCCGGGACAGGGCACAGATACGCAGTATTTT.

The V and J genes are TRBV6-5 and TRBJ1-2, with a weak D call TRBD1 (6 bases). The CDR3 is 11 residues long. Germline CDR1 and CDR2: MNHEY and SVGAGI. The ends were cut back, 6 bases at V and 8 bases at J, with 10 bases in the middle. In nucleotides, the CDR3 is TGTGCCAGCAGCCTCAGGGGAGGCTACACCTTC. Its protein is CASSLRGGYTF.

The rearrangement uses TRBV4-1 and TRBJ2-2, with TRBD2 matching 8 bases. With 1 base clipped from V and 1 base from J, the junction kept 5 bases outside the gene matches. The germline CDR1 and CDR2 sequences are MGHRA and YSYEKL. This CDR3 spans 17 amino acids. CDR3: CASSQVRGGKNTGELFF. The CDR3 DNA reads as TGCGCCAGCAGCCAAGTCCGGGGGGGAAAGAACACCGGGGAGCTGTTTTTT.

V gene TRBV6-6 combines with J gene TRBJ1-6, with a possible D match to TRBD1 (5 bases). The germline V gene has CDR1 MNHNY and CDR2 SVGAGI (reference sequence). The length of the CDR3 is 15 residues. Trimming took off 7 bases at V and 7 bases at J, with 17 bases between the two ends. The DNA of the CDR3 is TGTGCCAGCACCCTCGGGGGGGGAGGGAATTCACCCCTCCACTTT. Protein: CASTLGGGGNSPLHF.

This chain connects TRBV7-6 to TRBJ1-1, with D maybe TRBD1 (5 bases). CDR1 SGHVS and CDR2 FNYEAQ come from the germline V gene. The CDR3 is made up of 17 amino acids. The V gene lost 1 base and the J gene lost 2 bases, with 17 bases spanning the gap. The CDR3 DNA reads as TGTGCCAGCAGCTTAGTTCGGGACTCTATTGTTAACACTGAAGCTTTCTTT. Translation: CASSLVRDSIVNTEAFF. The full variable domain, rest sourced from reference TRBV7-6 and TRBJ1-1, is GAGVSQSPRYKVTKRGQDVALRCDPISGHVSLYWYRQALGQGPEFLTYFNYEAQQDKSGLPNDRFSAERPEGSISTLTIQRTEQRDSAMYRCASSLVRDSIVNTEAFFGQGTRLTVV.

The chain links TRBV15 to TRBJ1-2; no clear D gene. V lost 0 bases, J lost 2 bases, and 10 bases lay in between. The CDR3 consists of 15 residues. The V gene's germline CDR1 is LNHNV and CDR2 YYDKDF (reference sequence). CDR3 sequence: CATSREGGSNYGYTF. The CDR3 DNA reads as TGTGCCACCAGCAGAGAAGGAGGGTCGAACTATGGCTACACCTTC.

This clone has just one count. The J gene is TRBJ2-1, the V gene TRBV2, with 15 bases fitting TRBD2. Trimming at V came to 6 bases and at J to 1 base, leaving 7 bases not matched to a gene. The CDR3 runs to 18 residues. Per the germline V gene, CDR1 is SNHLY and CDR2 is FYNNEI. Here the CDR3 reads CASRTGTSGRSSYNEQFF. The CDR3 nucleotides are TGTGCCAGCAGAACAGGGACTAGCGGGAGGTCTTCCTACAATGAGCAGTTCTTC.

The V call is TRBV30, the J call TRBJ1-1, with 10 positions matching TRBD1. CDR3 length: 12 residues. The germline gives CDR1 GTSNPN, CDR2 SVGIG (reference sequence). V lost 3 bases and J lost 11; bases outside the gene matches: 6. The CDR3, as DNA: TGTGCCTGGAGCCGTGGGACAGGGGTCGCTTTCTTT. It is translated as CAWSRGTGVAFF.

J is TRBJ1-1 and V is TRBV25-1, with D unresolved. The CDR3 length is 14 residues. Trimming pared 6 bases from V and 1 base from J, leaving 12 bases between. The germline V gene encodes CDR1 MGHDK and CDR2 SYGVNS. The CDR3 loop is CASSPSMENTEAFF. For the CDR3, the DNA is TGTGCCAGCAGCCCCAGCATGGAGAACACTGAAGCTTTCTTT.

Notes on this clone: The sample has other DNA sequences that encode this CDR3 too. V and J are TRBV5-1 and TRBJ2-3, with D possibly called TRBD1 or TRBD2 (5 bases each). V gave up 0 bases and J gave up 1 base, with 6 bases separating them. Looked up from germline, CDR1 is SGHRS and CDR2 is YFSETQ. This CDR3 contains 14 residues. The CDR3 is CASSLGGGTDTQYF. CDR3 nucleotides: TGCGCCAGCAGCTTGGGAGGGGGCACAGATACGCAGTATTTT.

This clone was recorded only once. In nucleotides, the CDR3 is TGTGCCAGCAGCTCAACGGATAGCAATCAGCCCCAGCATTTT. Encoded protein: CASSSTDSNQPQHF. The chain employs TRBV7-8 and TRBJ1-5; D unclear. The CDR3 totals 14 residues. Trimming shortened V by 4 bases and J by 0 bases, and 7 bases separated the two germline ends. Germline CDR1 SGHVS, CDR2 FQNEAQ.

The chain carries TRBV3-1 (or the pseudogene TRBV3-2) and TRBJ2-6; D remains ambiguous. The CDR3 is made up of 12 amino acids. Germline CDR1 and CDR2: LGHDT and YNNKEL (reference sequence). Deletions cut 5 bases from V and 1 base from J, with 0 bases between. The CDR3 DNA reads TGTGCCAGCAGCTCTGGGGCCAACGTCCTGACTTTC. The encoded protein is CASSSGANVLTF.

With respect to this clone: The same CDR3 can be traced to other DNA sequences in this sample. The V and J genes are TRBV30 and TRBJ2-1; tentative D call: TRBD1 (6 bases). The CDR3 sequence is 13 residues long. Germline CDR1 reads GTSNPN; CDR2 reads SVGIG (reference sequence). V lost 0 bases and J lost 5, with 8 bases in between. The CDR3 coding sequence is TGTGCCTGGAGTGTACGGACAGACAATGAGCAGTTCTTC. Translated: CAWSVRTDNEQFF. Drawing the rest from reference TRBV30 and TRBJ2-1, the complete variable domain is SQTIHQWPATLVQPVGSPLSLECTVEGTSNPNLYWYRQAAGRGLQLLFYSVGIGQISSEVPQNLSASRPQDRQFILSSKKLLLSDSGFYLCAWSVRTDNEQFFGPGTRLTVL.

Turning to this clone: At one end, the junction sequence differs from germline, possibly due to a read error. The rearrangement links TRBV4-1 to TRBJ2-5, with TRBD1 matching over 10 bases. Per the germline V gene, CDR1 is MGHRA and CDR2 is YSYEKL. CDR3 length: 15 residues. Here the CDR3 reads CASTQLPGQGETQYF. The DNA for the CDR3 is TGCGCCAGCACCCAACTTCCGGGACAGGGGGAGACCCAGTACTTC.

The V gene is TRBV6-1, the J gene TRBJ2-7, with D possibly TRBD1 on 5 matching bases. Looked up from germline, CDR1 is MNHNS and CDR2 is SASEGT. This CDR3 spans 14 amino acids. Trimming removed 1 base at V and 9 bases at J, with 16 bases between. CDR3 nucleotide sequence: TGTGCCAGCAGTGAAGAGGGGCCTCGAGGTTGGCAGTACTTC. It translates to CASSEEGPRGWQYF.